This section outlines one T cell receptor beta chain sequence together with its context. The antigen it recognizes is unknown. Base qualities are not at hand, and no much larger clone is one base apart. Other DNA sequences within the sample encode an identical CDR3. The data were obtained in a study of identifying expanded T cells in peripheral blood (dated by TCRdb to the late 2010s). As for the study more broadly: Separate aliquots of the same genomic DNA pool were sequenced to produce technical replicates, and four replicates were compared in pairs. The full study reports these points: Across all healthy-donor time intervals, the beta-binomial model significantly cut both the number of clones called differentially abundant and the false-positive rate. The authors expected that biological variance in healthy repertoires might rise further over much longer intervals, such as months to years. Around 1.3 differentially abundant clones were flagged by the binomial model between technical replicates, whereas about 15 and 19 were flagged over approximately two weeks and four weeks, respectively. For all healthy donors, the variance in clone template counts between roughly 2-week samples rose significantly as total template count increased.

TCRbeta CDR3 regions were profiled with the immunoSEQ Assay using bias-controlled multiplex PCR amplification of genomic DNA. In the original analysis: To quantify the absolute abundance of each unique TCRbeta CDR3 region, the sequences were collapsed and filtered. Two models were used to test differential abundance: a binomial model (Fisher-equivalent) and a beta-binomial model that adds time-dependent variance fitted from healthy donors. Clones with fewer than 5 combined templates were removed, and a clone was called differentially abundant if the clone's Benjamini-Hochberg FDR was below 0.01. Using the form v = (b*log(k)+a)^2, the beta-binomial variance was modeled as a function of the total template count across the two samples. Entries here come from immuneACCESS through TCRdb and include only in-frame sequences with V and J called. Some clones fail to appear in such tables; in the studies checked, an unresolved V gene covers under half of the shortfall, and the cause of the remainder is unknown. V and J calls and clone size are given by that table; D and trimming were obtained from the DNA. The sample includes more than 75,000 clones, with approximately 84% observed a single time. The leading ten clones occupy around 5.2% of the sample.

During the collection period, no immune events, such as infections, were documented for the healthy donors. To calibrate time-dependent variance in a beta-binomial model of T-cell clone differential abundance, blood repertoires from healthy donors were used as a training cohort. The training cohort included around ten healthy donors, of whom 3 were female and 7 were male. Donor ages ranged from 29 to 64 years, with an average of approximately 43 years. Obtained from a commercial supplier, whole blood was collected from each healthy donor at three time points set around 2 weeks apart. For immunosequencing, genomic DNA was extracted from whole blood that had not been sorted. Measured from the cysteine to the phenylalanine, the CDR3 is 14 residues long. Only CDR3 DNA is held: 42 bases, read in frame from base 1. V is trimmed back by 6 bases and J by 1 base, and the junction contains 3 bases that no gene match accounts for. The germline V gene encodes CDR1 SNHLY and CDR2 FYNNEI.

The TCR originated in a person between 18 and 69 years old in good health. Recombination joined TRBV2 with TRBJ2-7; 10 bases in between match TRBD1. The sequenced sample was blood. The CDR3 is CASSRDRGSYEQYF. DNA sequence: TGTGCCAGCAGCCGGGACAGGGGTTCCTACGAGCAGTACTTC.